A single sample is the source of the 3 T cell receptor beta chains below, sequenced in a study of shared clonotypes between healthy human individuals. Data came from immunoSEQ multiplex PCR; TCRdb stores just in-frame clones and leaves some out. The profile shows roughly 810,000 clones, 96% of them singletons. Naivety among CD8 cells was defined by CD45RO negativity and positive CCR7 selection, thereby excluding terminally differentiated effector memory CD45RA+ cells. The sequencing input was naive CD8+ T cells sorted from blood. The source is a young man in good health.

This clone was observed a handful of times. This sequence joins TRBV6-6 and TRBJ2-7; 12 positions match TRBD2. The CDR3 contains 15 residues. Germline CDR1 reads MNHNY; CDR2 reads SVGAGI (reference sequence). Trimming at V came to 5 bases and at J to 1 base, leaving 3 bases not matched to a gene. The CDR3 here is CASSQGTSGSYEQYF. The CDR3 nucleotides are TGTGCCAGCAGTCAAGGGACTAGCGGGTCCTACGAGCAGTACTTC.

The V gene is TRBV6-6, the J gene TRBJ2-4; D not certain. CDR3 length: 11 residues. V shed 3 bases and J shed 5 bases, with 2 bases lying between them. The V gene's germline CDR1 is MNHNY and CDR2 SVGAGI (reference sequence). CDR3 region: CASSYENIQYF. Written as DNA, the CDR3 is TGTGCCAGCAGTTATGAAAACATTCAGTACTTC.

The chain joins TRBV30 to TRBJ2-2; D perhaps matches TRBD2 (5 bases). CDR3 length: 12 amino acids. The germline CDR1 and CDR2 sequences are GTSNPN and SVGIG (reference sequence). V was pared by 0 bases and J by 11 bases, with 10 bases between. The CDR3: CAWSVLGLELFF. Written as DNA, the CDR3 is TGTGCCTGGAGTGTGTTAGGACTTGAGCTGTTTTTT.